These 14 T cell receptor beta chains were all obtained from the same sample, sequenced in a study of breast tumors, draining lymph nodes, adjacent tissues. TCRdb re-called the multiplex PCR reads with MiXCR, one entry per CDR3 protein. This repertoire shows about 66,000 distinct CDR3 sequences, roughly 44% found once; its top ten account for 8% to 9.5%. Sequenced: breast tumor tissue. The source of these receptors is a female donor with breast cancer. Some clones in this sample may be carry-over from other donors' samples.

This clonotype has at least ten counts. The V and J genes are TRBV3-1 and TRBJ2-1, with D perhaps TRBD2 (6 bases). Germline loops: CDR1 LGHDT, CDR2 YNNKEL (reference sequence). The CDR3 length is 13 residues. V was pared by 6 bases and J by 13 bases, with 19 bases between. The DNA for the CDR3 is TGTGCCAGCAGACCCATTTCCGGGACTTTCCAGTTCTTC. It yields the protein CASRPISGTFQFF.

A note on this clonotype: The DNA is left out, because the CDR3 cannot be placed on it with certainty; the CDR3 is given as TCRdb lists it. The gene calls are TRBV7-9 and TRBJ1-5; TRBD1, the table's D call, was not compared with the DNA. The CDR3 adds up to 21 amino acids, both ends counted. Germline assignment: CDR1 SEHNR and CDR2 FQNEAQ (reference sequence). CDR3 sequence reads: CASSLYTEAFFGQGAGQPQHF.

To note about this clonotype: The CDR3 does not close with the conserved phenylalanine or tryptophan, likely indicating a read error. No DNA is shown, since the ends of the CDR3 on it are uncertain; the CDR3 is the one TCRdb lists. This rearrangement joins TRBV6-6 to TRBJ2-6; TRBD1 is taken as the D call from the table, unchecked against the DNA. Germline assignment: CDR1 MNHNY and CDR2 SVGAGI (reference sequence). Counting both end residues, the CDR3 totals 8 amino acids. CDR3 sequence reads: CASKRGDY.

This clonotype was picked up many times. The chain has TRBV14 and TRBJ2-1; the D is unclear. Trimming cost V 0 bases and J 10 bases, with 10 bases left between them. Germline CDR1 is SGHDN and CDR2 is FVKESK. CDR3 length: 13 residues. The CDR3 region has the DNA TGTGCCAGCAGCCAAGATTTGTTAACAGAGCAGTTCTTC. This sequence encodes CASSQDLLTEQFF.

Worth noting for this clonotype: A read error may explain this, as a much larger clone is one base away. The missing conserved phenylalanine or tryptophan at the end of this CDR3 makes a read error likely. The chain links TRBV27 to TRBJ2-5; TRBD2 agrees at 10 bases. Trimming took 6 bases from V and 2 from J; bases not matched to a gene: 9. CDR1 is MNHEY, CDR2 SMNVEV, per germline (reference sequence). The CDR3 has 16 amino acids. CDR3 sequence (DNA): TGTGCCAGCAGGGGAGAGACTAGCGGGTTTCAAGAGACCCAGTACCTC. This codes for CASRGETSGFQETQYL.

The chain links TRBV4-2 to TRBJ1-1; 7 bases align to TRBD1. CDR1 and CDR2 (germline): LGHNA, YNFKEQ. The CDR3 has 15 amino acids. V shed 0 bases, J shed 6 bases, and the junction held 7 bases outside the gene matches. The CDR3 spells CASSQDYRGSAEAFF. CDR3 DNA sequence: TGTGCCAGCAGCCAAGATTACAGGGGCTCGGCTGAAGCTTTCTTT.

The V gene is TRBV15, the J gene TRBJ2-1, with 8 bases that match TRBD1. This CDR3 spans 16 amino acids. The V segment lost 3 bases and the J segment 3 bases; nucleotides outside the gene matches: 7. From germline, CDR1 is LNHNV and CDR2 YYDKDF (reference sequence). The chain's CDR3 is CATSSEGQDFYNEQFF. CDR3 nucleotides: TGTGCCACCAGCAGCGAGGGACAGGATTTCTACAATGAGCAGTTCTTC.

This clonotype is judged medium-sized (0.01 to 0.1%). The V call is TRBV9, the J call TRBJ2-7; D unresolved. V was cut by 0 bases and J by 3 bases, with 10 bases left in between. Germline V gene lookup returns CDR1 SGDLS and CDR2 YYNGEE. This CDR3 contains 14 residues. The CDR3 reads CASSVAPGLYEQYF. DNA for the CDR3: TGTGCCAGCAGCGTAGCCCCGGGCCTCTACGAGCAGTACTTC. Full variable domain (outside the CDR3, taken from reference TRBV9 and TRBJ2-7): DSGVTQTPKHLITATGQRVTLRCSPRSGDLSVYWYQQSLDQGLQFLIQYYNGEERAKGNILERFSAQQFPDLHSELNLSSLELGDSALYFCASSVAPGLYEQYFGPGTRLTVT.

The chain is built from TRBV9 and TRBJ2-5; 7 nucleotides agree with TRBD2. V was clipped by 0 bases and J by 5 bases; unmatched bases: 4. Germline V gene sequence: CDR1 SGDLS, CDR2 YYNGEE. CDR3 length: 14 residues. The CDR3 nucleotides read TGTGCCAGCAGCGTAGGGGTGGGAGGGGAGACCCAGTACTTC. This codes for CASSVGVGGETQYF.

Concerning this clonotype: With a much larger clone just one base away, this may be a read error. J is TRBJ2-7 and V is TRBV20-1; 9 bases are a match to TRBD1. CDR1 and CDR2 (germline): DFQATT, SNEGSKA (reference sequence). There are 14 residues in the CDR3. V lost 4 bases to trimming and J lost 6 bases; unmatched junction nucleotides: 10. CDR3 nucleotides: TGCAGTGCTATTCCCCCGGGACAGGGCTCCGAGCAGTACTTC. The encoded protein is CSAIPPGQGSEQYF.

This clonotype was counted many times. The chain joins TRBV10-3 to TRBJ1-4, with TRBD1 identical over 11 bases. Germline loops: CDR1 ENHRY, CDR2 SYGVKD. V was pared by 2 bases and J by 7 bases, with 3 bases of the junction left unmatched. The CDR3 sequence is 15 residues long. CDR3 in amino acids: CAISETGTGGEKLFF. The CDR3 region has the DNA TGTGCCATCAGTGAGACCGGGACAGGGGGTGAAAAACTGTTTTTT.

About this clonotype: This may be a read error, as it is one base from a much larger clone. The V and J genes are TRBV7-3 and TRBJ1-1, with D unresolved. The germline V and J ends were trimmed by 5 bases and 0 bases, with 10 bases remaining between them. Germline lookup yields CDR1 SGHTA and CDR2 FQGTGA. The length of the CDR3 is 14 residues. The CDR3 bases are TGTGCCAGCAGCAAGGACGGCATGAACACTGAAGCTTTCTTT. It codes for CASSKDGMNTEAFF.

This clonotype was observed at least ten times. The rearrangement uses TRBV6-6 and TRBJ1-5; weak D call: TRBD1 (5 bases). The CDR3 consists of 15 residues. The germline V and J ends were trimmed by 7 bases and 5 bases, with 18 bases remaining between them. The germline V gene has CDR1 MNHNY and CDR2 SVGAGI (reference sequence). The chain's CDR3 is CASTHRGEGHQPQHF. DNA of the CDR3: TGTGCCAGCACCCACCGGGGCGAGGGACATCAGCCCCAGCATTTT.

This sequence joins TRBV29-1 and TRBJ2-6; TRBD1 might be the D (5 bases). Germline V gene lookup returns CDR1 SQVTM and CDR2 ANQGSEA. This CDR3 is built from 13 residues. V was pared by 5 bases and J by 2 bases, with 7 bases between. The CDR3 DNA is TGCAGCGTTCAACAGGCTGGGGCCAACGTCCTGACTTTC. Its protein is CSVQQAGANVLTF.